This T cell receptor beta chain was identified in a study of human T cells and chemical hapten exposure. The CDR3 contains 16 residues. Losses at the gene ends were 2 bases for V and 8 bases for J; bases not matched to a gene: 9. Germline loops: CDR1 MNHEY, CDR2 SVGEGT. In the library, unique molecular identifiers were attached to individual cDNA molecules. TCRdb re-derived calls from the RACE reads in MiXCR, one entry per CDR3 protein. Of 62,000 or so distinct CDR3 sequences listed, approximately 11% were seen once; the top ten hold about 5%. Time point reported: pre-sensitization, week 0. The treatment was: therapeutic diphenylcyclopropenone sensitization with weekly scalp DPC. This clonotype was seen a handful of times.

The chain uses TRBV6-2 or TRBV6-3 and TRBJ1-6; 7 nucleotides line up with TRBD1. This receptor was identified in a woman aged 45 to 65 with alopecia areata. Some clones in this sample may be carry-over from other donors' samples. This sample comprised whole blood, obtained in connection with sensitization to the hapten diphenylcyclopropenone (DPC). The CDR3 reads CASSYKPGQRDSPLHF. The CDR3 DNA sequence: TGTGCCAGCAGTTACAAACCGGGACAGCGGGATTCACCCCTCCACTTT.